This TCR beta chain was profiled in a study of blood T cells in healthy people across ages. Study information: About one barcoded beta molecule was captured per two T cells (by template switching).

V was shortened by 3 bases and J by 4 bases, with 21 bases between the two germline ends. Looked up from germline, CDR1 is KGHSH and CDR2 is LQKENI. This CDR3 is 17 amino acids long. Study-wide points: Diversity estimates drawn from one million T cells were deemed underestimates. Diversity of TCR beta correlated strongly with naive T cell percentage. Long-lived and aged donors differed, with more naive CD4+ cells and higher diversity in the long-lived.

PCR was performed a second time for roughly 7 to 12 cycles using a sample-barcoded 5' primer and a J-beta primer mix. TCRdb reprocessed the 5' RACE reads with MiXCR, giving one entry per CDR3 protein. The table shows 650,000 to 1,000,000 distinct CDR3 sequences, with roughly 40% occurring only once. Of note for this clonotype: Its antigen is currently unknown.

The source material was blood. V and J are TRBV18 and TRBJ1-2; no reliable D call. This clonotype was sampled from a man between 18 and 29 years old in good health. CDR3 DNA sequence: TGTGCCAGCTCACCCACGGGGAGCAAAGGCAAAACCTATGGCTACACCTTC. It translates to CASSPTGSKGKTYGYTF.